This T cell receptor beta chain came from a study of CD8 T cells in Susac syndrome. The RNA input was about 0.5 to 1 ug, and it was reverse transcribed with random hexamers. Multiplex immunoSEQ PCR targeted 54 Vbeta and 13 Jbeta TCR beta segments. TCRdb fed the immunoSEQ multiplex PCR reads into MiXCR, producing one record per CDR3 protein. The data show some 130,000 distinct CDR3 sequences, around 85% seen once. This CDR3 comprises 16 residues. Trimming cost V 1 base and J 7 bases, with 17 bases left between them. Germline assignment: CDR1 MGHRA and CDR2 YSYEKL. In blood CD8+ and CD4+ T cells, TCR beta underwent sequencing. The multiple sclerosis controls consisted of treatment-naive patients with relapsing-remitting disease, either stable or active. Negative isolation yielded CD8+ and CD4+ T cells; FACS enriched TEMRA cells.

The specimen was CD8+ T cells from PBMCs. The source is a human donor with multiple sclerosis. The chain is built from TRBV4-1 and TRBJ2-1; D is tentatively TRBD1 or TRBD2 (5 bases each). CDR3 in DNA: TGCGCCAGCAGCCAAGGGGGGTTTGTGCCGAAGAATGAGCAGTTCTTC. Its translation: CASSQGGFVPKNEQFF.